The clone carrying this TCR beta chain was seen a handful of times. This sample was taken from a study of human T cells and chemical hapten exposure. Study background: Sensitizing treatment utilized 2% DPC over a 2 cm by 2 cm portion of upper inner arm skin. DPC (0.01%) was patch tested on the upper back and read at 6 days.

TCRdb re-analysed the RACE reads in MiXCR, keeping a single row per CDR3 protein. This repertoire shows 350,000 or so distinct CDR3 sequences, about 7% found once; its top ten account for roughly 7.9%. The germline V gene encodes CDR1 ENHRY and CDR2 SYGVKD. CDR3 length equals 14 residues. The germline V and J ends were trimmed by 4 bases and 3 bases, with 13 bases remaining between them. Time point: patch test 1, 2 weeks after DPC sensitization. The treatment here: therapeutic diphenylcyclopropenone sensitization with weekly scalp DPC. Blood collection happened ahead of applying each patch test. This clonotype was obtained from a woman between 18 and 29 years old with alopecia areata. Some clones in this sample may be carry-over from other donors' samples. V is TRBV10-3 and J is TRBJ2-7; D uncertain. The source material was whole blood, sampled in connection with sensitization to the hapten diphenylcyclopropenone (DPC). The CDR3 is CAISGPEFDYEQYF. DNA for the CDR3: TGTGCCATCAGTGGTCCCGAATTCGACTACGAGCAGTACTTC.